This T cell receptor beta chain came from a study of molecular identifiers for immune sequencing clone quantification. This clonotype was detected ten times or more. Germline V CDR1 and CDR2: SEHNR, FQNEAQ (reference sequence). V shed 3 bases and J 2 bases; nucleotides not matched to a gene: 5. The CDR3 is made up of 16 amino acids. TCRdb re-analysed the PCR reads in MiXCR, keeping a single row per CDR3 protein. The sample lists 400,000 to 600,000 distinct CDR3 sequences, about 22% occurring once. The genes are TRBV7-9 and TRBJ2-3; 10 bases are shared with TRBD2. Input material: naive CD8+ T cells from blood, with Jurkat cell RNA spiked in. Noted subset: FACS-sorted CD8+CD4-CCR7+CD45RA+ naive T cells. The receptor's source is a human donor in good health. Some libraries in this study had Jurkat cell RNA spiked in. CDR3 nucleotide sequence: TGTGCCAGCAGCTTCTCTAGCGGGGGACCCACAGATACGCAGTATTTT. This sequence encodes CASSFSSGGPTDTQYF.